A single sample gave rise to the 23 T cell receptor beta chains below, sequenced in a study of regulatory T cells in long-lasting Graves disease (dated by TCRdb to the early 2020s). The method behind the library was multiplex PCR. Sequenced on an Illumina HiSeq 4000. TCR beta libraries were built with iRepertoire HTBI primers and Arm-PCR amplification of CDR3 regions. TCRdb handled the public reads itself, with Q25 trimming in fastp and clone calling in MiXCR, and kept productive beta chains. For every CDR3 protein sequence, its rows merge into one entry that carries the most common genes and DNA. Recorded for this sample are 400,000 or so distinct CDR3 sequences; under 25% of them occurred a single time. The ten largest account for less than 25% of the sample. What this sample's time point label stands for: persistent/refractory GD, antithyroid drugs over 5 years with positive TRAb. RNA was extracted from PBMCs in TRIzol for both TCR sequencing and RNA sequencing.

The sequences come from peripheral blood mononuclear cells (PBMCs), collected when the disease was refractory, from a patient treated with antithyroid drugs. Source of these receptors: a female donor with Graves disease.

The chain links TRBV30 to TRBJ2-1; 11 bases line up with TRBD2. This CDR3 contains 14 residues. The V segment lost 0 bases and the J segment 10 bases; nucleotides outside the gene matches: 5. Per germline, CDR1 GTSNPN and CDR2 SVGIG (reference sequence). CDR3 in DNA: TGTGCCTGGAGTGTACTAGCGGGAGTGGGGGAGCAGTTCTTC. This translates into CAWSVLAGVGEQFF.

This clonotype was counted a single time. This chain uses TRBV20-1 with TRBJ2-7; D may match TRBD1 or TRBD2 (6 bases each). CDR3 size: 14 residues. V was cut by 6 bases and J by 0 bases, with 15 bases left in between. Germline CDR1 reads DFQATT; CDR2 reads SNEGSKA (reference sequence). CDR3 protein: CSARKGGHSYEQYF. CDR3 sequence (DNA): TGCAGTGCCCGTAAGGGGGGCCACTCCTACGAGCAGTACTTC.

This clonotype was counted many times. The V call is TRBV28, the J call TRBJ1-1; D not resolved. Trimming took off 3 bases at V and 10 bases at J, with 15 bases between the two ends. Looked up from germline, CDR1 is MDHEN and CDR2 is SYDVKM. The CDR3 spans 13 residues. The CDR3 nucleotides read TGTGCCAGCAGTTTCGGACCGGGCAGTGGAGCTTTCTTT. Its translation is CASSFGPGSGAFF.

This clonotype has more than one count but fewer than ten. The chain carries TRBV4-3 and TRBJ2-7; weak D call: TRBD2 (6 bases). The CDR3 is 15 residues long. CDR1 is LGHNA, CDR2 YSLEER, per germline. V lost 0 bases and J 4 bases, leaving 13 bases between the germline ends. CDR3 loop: CASSQDASVGYEQYF. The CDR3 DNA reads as TGCGCCAGCAGCCAAGATGCTAGCGTCGGGTACGAGCAGTACTTC.

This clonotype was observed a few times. CDR3 DNA: TGTGCCATTTTATTCGGGACTCCCATGGAGCAGTACTTC. Translation: CAILFGTPMEQYF. The J gene is TRBJ2-7, the V gene TRBV25-1; tentative D call: TRBD2 (6 bases). Germline values: CDR1 MGHDK, CDR2 SYGVNS. This CDR3 has 13 amino acids. The ends were cut back, 10 bases at V and 7 bases at J, with 20 bases in the middle.

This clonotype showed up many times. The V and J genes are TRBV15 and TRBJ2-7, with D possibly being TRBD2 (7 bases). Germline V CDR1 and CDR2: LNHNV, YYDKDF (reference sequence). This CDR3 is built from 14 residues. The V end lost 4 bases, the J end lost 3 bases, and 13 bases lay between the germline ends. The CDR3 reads CATSNYREGYEQYF. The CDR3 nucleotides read TGTGCCACCAGCAACTACAGGGAGGGCTACGAGCAGTACTTC.

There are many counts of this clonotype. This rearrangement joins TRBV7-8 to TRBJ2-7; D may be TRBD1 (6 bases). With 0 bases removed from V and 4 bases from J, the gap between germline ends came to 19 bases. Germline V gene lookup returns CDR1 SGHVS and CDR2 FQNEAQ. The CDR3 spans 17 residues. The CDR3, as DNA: TGTGCCAGCAGCTTAGCCCGCCTGCGAGGGGGTAATTACGAGCAGTACTTC. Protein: CASSLARLRGGNYEQYF.

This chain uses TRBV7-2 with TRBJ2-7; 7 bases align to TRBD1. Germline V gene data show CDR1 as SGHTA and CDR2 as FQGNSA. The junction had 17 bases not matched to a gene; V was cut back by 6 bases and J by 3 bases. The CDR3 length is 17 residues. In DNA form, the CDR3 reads TGTGCCAGCAGACCCACAGGGGCCGCTATGTTAATCTACGAGCAGTACTTC. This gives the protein CASRPTGAAMLIYEQYF.

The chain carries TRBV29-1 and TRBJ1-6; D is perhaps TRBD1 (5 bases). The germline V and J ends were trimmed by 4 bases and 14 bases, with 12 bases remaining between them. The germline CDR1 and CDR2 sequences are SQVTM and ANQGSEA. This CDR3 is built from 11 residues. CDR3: CSVAWQGTLHF. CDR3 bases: TGCAGCGTTGCCTGGCAGGGAACCCTCCACTTT.

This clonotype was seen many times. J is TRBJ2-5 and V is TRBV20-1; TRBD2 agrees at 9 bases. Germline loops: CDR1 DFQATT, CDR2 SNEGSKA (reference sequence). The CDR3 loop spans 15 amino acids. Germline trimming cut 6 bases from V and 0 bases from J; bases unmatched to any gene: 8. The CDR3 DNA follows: TGCAGTGCGGATGGACTAGCGCCGTACCAAGAGACCCAGTACTTC. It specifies CSADGLAPYQETQYF.

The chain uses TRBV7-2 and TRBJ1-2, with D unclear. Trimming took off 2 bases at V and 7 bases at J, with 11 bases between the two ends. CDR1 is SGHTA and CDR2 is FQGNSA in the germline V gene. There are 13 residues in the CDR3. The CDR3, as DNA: TGTGCCAGCAGCTTAATAGGAGTGCCTGGCTACACCTTC. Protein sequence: CASSLIGVPGYTF.

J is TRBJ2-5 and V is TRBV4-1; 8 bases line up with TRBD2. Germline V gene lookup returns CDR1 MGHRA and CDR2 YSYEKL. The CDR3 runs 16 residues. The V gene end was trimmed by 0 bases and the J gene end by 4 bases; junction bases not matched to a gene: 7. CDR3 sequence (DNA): TGCGCCAGCAGCCAAGAGGGACTAGGAGGGGTAGAGACCCAGTACTTC. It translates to CASSQEGLGGVETQYF.

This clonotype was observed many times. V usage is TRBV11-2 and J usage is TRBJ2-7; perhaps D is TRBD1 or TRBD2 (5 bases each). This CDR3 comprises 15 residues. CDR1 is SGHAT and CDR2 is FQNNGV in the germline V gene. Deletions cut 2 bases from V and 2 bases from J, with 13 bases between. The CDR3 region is CASSLRDHLTYEQYF. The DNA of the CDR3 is TGTGCCAGCAGCTTACGGGACCACCTAACCTACGAGCAGTACTTC.

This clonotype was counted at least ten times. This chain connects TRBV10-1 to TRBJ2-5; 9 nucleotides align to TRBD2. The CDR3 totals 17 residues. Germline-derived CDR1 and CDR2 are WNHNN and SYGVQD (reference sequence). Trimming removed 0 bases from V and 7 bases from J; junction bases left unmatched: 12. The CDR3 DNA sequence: TGCGCCAGCAGTGAGTCGGCTAGCGGGACCCTCCCAGGGACCCAGTACTTC. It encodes CASSESASGTLPGTQYF.

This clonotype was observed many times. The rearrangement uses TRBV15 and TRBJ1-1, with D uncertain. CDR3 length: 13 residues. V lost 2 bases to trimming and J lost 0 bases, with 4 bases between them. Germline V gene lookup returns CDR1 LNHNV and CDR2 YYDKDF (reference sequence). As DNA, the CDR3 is TGTGCCACCAGCAGACGGTTGAACACTGAAGCTTTCTTT. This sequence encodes CATSRRLNTEAFF.

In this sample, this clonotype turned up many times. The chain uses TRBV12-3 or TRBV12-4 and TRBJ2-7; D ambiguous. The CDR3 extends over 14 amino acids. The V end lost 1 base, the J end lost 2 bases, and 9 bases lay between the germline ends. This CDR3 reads CASSLVGPAYEQYF. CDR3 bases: TGTGCCAGCAGTTTAGTGGGTCCAGCCTACGAGCAGTACTTC.

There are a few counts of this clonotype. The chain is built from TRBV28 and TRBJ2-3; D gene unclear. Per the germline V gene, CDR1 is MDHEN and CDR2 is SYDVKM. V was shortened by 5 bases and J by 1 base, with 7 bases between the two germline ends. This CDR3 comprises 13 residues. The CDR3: CASSVTGTDTQYF. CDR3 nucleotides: TGTGCCAGCAGTGTTACGGGCACAGATACGCAGTATTTT.

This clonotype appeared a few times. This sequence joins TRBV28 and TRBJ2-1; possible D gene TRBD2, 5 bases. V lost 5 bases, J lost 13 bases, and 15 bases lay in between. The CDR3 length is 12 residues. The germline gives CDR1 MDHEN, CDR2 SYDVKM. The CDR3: CASSLYRDKQFF. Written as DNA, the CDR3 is TGTGCCAGCAGTCTATACCGGGATAAACAGTTCTTC.

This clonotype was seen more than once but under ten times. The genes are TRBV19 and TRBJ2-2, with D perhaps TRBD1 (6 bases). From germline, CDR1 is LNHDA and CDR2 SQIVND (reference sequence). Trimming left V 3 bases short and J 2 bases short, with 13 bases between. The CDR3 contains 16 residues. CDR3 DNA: TGTGCCAGTAGTATGGGCGCAGGGGCTAACACCGGGGAGCTGTTTTTT. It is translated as CASSMGAGANTGELFF.

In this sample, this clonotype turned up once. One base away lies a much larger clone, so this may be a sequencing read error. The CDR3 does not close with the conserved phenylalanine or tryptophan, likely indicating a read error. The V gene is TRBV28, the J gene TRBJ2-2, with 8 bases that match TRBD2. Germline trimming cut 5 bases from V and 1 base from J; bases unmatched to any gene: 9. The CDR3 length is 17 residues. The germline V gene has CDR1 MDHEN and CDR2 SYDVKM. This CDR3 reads CASSPQSGLGNTGELFS. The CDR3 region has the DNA TGTGCCAGCAGTCCCCAGTCGGGACTAGGGAACACCGGGGAGCTGTTTTCT.

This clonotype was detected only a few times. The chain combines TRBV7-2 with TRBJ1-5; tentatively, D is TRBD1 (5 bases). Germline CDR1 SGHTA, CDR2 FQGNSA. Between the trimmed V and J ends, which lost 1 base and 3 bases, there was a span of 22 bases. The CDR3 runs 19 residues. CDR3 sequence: CASSLGRGERVGPNQPQHF. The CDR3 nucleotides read TGTGCCAGCAGCTTAGGTAGAGGGGAGAGGGTAGGCCCCAATCAGCCCCAGCATTTT. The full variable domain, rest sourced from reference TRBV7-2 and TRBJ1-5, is GAGVSQSPSNKVTEKGKDVELRCDPISGHTALYWYRQSLGQGLEFLIYFQGNSAPDKSGLPSDRFSAERTGGSVSTLTIQRTQQEDSAVYLCASSLGRGERVGPNQPQHFGDGTRLSIL.

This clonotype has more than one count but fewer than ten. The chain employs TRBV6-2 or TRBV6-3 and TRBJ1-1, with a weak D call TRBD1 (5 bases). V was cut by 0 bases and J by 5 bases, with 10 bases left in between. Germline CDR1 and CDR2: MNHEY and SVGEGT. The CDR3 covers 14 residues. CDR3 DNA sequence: TGTGCCAGCAGTTACTCGAGGGGTCAAACTGAAGCTTTCTTT. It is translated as CASSYSRGQTEAFF.

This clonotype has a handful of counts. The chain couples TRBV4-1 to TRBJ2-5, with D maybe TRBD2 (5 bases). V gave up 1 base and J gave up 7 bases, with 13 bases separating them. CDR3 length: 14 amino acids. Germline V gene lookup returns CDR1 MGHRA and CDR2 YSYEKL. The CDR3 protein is CASSQAEPAGTQYF. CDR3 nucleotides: TGCGCCAGCAGCCAAGCCGAGCCGGCGGGGACCCAGTACTTC.